The 18 T cell receptor beta chains in this list originate from one sample, sequenced in a study of early T cells in non-severe SARS-CoV-2 infection. TCRdb itself ran the 5' RACE reads through MiXCR, one entry per CDR3 protein. The sample has about 110,000 distinct CDR3 sequences, around 10% seen once. Specimen: whole blood. Every receptor here comes from an adult who was a healthcare worker with PCR-confirmed SARS-CoV-2 infection or an uninfected control (not recorded which).

This clonotype was recorded many times. The chain combines TRBV6-2 or TRBV6-3 with TRBJ1-5, with 9 bases identical to TRBD1. CDR1 is MNHEY and CDR2 is SVGEGT in the germline V gene. CDR3 size: 15 residues. V lost 7 bases and J lost 4; bases outside the gene matches: 8. CDR3 amino acids: CASTTVQGANQPQHF. The DNA of the CDR3 is TGTGCCAGCACCACGGTACAGGGGGCGAATCAGCCCCAGCATTTT.

This clonotype was detected a few times. Here the CDR3 DNA reads TGTGCCACCAGCCTCGGGACTAGCGGAGACAATGAGCAGTTCTTC. Translation gives CATSLGTSGDNEQFF. The chain joins TRBV24-1 to TRBJ2-1, with TRBD2 identical over 11 bases. V lost 7 bases and J lost 5; bases outside the gene matches: 6. Per the germline V gene, CDR1 is KGHDR and CDR2 is SFDVKD. The CDR3 is 15 amino acids.

The chain is built from TRBV5-5 and TRBJ2-1; TRBD2 matches at 8 bases. CDR1 and CDR2 from the germline V gene are SGHKS and YYEKEE (reference sequence). The CDR3 has 18 amino acids. V shed 1 base, J shed 0 bases, and the junction held 9 bases outside the gene matches. The CDR3, as DNA: TGTGCCAGCAGCTTGTATAGCGGGGCCCGGAGCTCCTACAATGAGCAGTTCTTC. Its protein product is CASSLYSGARSSYNEQFF.

The rearrangement uses TRBV12-3 or TRBV12-4 and TRBJ2-4; no definite D call. Trimming cost V 6 bases and J 0 bases, with 15 bases left between them. The CDR3 spans 16 residues. As DNA, the CDR3 is TGTGCCAGCAGCCCGGTGAGAAACCTAGCCAAAAACATTCAGTACTTC. Translation: CASSPVRNLAKNIQYF.

The V call is TRBV21-1, the J call TRBJ1-1. TRBV21-1 is recorded as a pseudogene. The CDR3 consists of 13 residues. Written as DNA, the CDR3 is TGTGCCAGCAGCAAAGGGCAGAACACTGAAGCTTTCTTT. Protein product: CASSKGQNTEAFF.

Many counts were recorded for this clonotype. The V and J genes are TRBV27 and TRBJ1-1, with unresolved D. CDR1 is MNHEY and CDR2 is SMNVEV in the germline V gene (reference sequence). This CDR3 region has 12 residues. Trimming removed 5 bases from V and 5 bases from J, with 9 bases in between. The CDR3 bases are TGTGCCAGCAGTAATGTTGGGACTGAAGCTTTCTTT. Its protein is CASSNVGTEAFF.

This clonotype has a handful of counts. In nucleotides, the CDR3 is TGTGCCAGCAGCCCCACAGGGGTCAACTATAATTCACCCCTCCACTTT. This gives the protein CASSPTGVNYNSPLHF. The chain joins TRBV27 to TRBJ1-6; 7 bases agree with TRBD1. CDR1 and CDR2 from the germline V gene are MNHEY and SMNVEV (reference sequence). V was clipped by 6 bases and J by 3 bases; unmatched bases: 8. The CDR3 sequence is 16 residues long.

The table lists this clonotype with a few counts. The chain links TRBV7-2 to TRBJ2-1; maybe TRBD2 (5 bases). V lost 5 bases and J 4 bases, leaving 21 bases between the germline ends. Per germline, CDR1 SGHTA and CDR2 FQGNSA. The CDR3 runs to 17 residues. The CDR3 sequence is CASSEEGRTGLYNEQFF. The CDR3 DNA reads TGTGCCAGCAGCGAAGAGGGCCGAACGGGGTTATACAATGAGCAGTTCTTC.

This clonotype was counted ten times or more. This sequence joins TRBV6-5 and TRBJ2-4, with 7 bases aligning to TRBD1. The V and J ends lost 5 bases and 15 bases, in that order; junction bases with no gene match: 10. This CDR3 comprises 12 residues. The germline V gene has CDR1 MNHEY and CDR2 SVGAGI. CDR3: CASSKLGGVAYF. In DNA form, the CDR3 reads TGTGCCAGCAGTAAATTAGGGGGCGTCGCGTACTTC.

There are many counts of this clonotype. V gene TRBV27 combines with J gene TRBJ1-5, with a tentative D call TRBD1 (6 bases). The CDR3 length is 16 residues. The V end lost 3 bases, the J end lost 3 bases, and 15 bases lay between the germline ends. Germline V gene lookup returns CDR1 MNHEY and CDR2 SMNVEV (reference sequence). The CDR3 bases are TGTGCCAGCAGTTTGGACAGCCCCTTATTCAATCAGCCCCAGCATTTT. Amino acids: CASSLDSPLFNQPQHF.

This clonotype was counted at least ten times. The chain couples TRBV24-1 to TRBJ2-3; 9 bases match TRBD2. With 4 bases clipped from V and 3 bases from J, the junction kept 13 bases outside the gene matches. The CDR3 is 18 amino acids. CDR1 is KGHDR and CDR2 is SFDVKD in the germline V gene. In nucleotides, the CDR3 is TGTGCCACCAGTGACCCTGCGAGTGTAGCGGGAGTAACAGATACGCAGTATTTT. This codes for CATSDPASVAGVTDTQYF.

This clonotype was recorded many times. The gene calls are TRBV7-3 and TRBJ2-7; a weak D match, TRBD1 (6 bases). Trimming stripped 2 bases from V and 3 bases from J, with 11 bases between. Germline V gene sequence: CDR1 SGHTA, CDR2 FQGTGA. The CDR3 is made up of 14 amino acids. This chain's CDR3 is CASSLSQGLYEQYF. For the CDR3, the DNA is TGTGCCAGCAGCTTATCACAGGGTCTCTACGAGCAGTACTTC.

In its sample, this clonotype was seen many times. The chain joins TRBV6-5 to TRBJ1-6, with D perhaps matching TRBD1 (5 bases). This CDR3 is built from 15 residues. Germline V gene lookup returns CDR1 MNHEY and CDR2 SVGAGI. The germline V and J ends were trimmed by 4 bases and 7 bases, with 14 bases remaining between them. The CDR3 DNA is TGTGCCAGCAGTTTCTCCAGGGAAGGGAATTCACCCCTCCACTTT. It codes for CASSFSREGNSPLHF.

The chain recombines TRBV20-1 with TRBJ2-6, with D perhaps being TRBD1 or TRBD2 (5 bases each). V dropped 6 bases and J dropped 2 bases, with 14 bases sitting between them. Per the germline V gene, CDR1 is DFQATT and CDR2 is SNEGSKA (reference sequence). The CDR3 runs to 15 residues. Here the CDR3 DNA reads TGCAGTGCCCCCCCCATGGGGGCTGGGGCCAACGTCCTGACTTTC. Translated, it gives CSAPPMGAGANVLTF.

This clonotype has a count of ten or more. The chain couples TRBV7-9 to TRBJ2-7; no clear D. The germline CDR1 and CDR2 sequences are SEHNR and FQNEAQ (reference sequence). CDR3 size: 12 residues. V shed 5 bases and J shed 6 bases, with 11 bases lying between them. The CDR3, as DNA: TGTGCCAGCAGCCTAGGGTTGCGCGAGCAGTACTTC. Its translation is CASSLGLREQYF.

The chain combines TRBV20-1 with TRBJ2-5; 9 positions match TRBD2. Per germline, CDR1 DFQATT and CDR2 SNEGSKA (reference sequence). The CDR3 runs 16 residues. The junction had 6 bases not matched to a gene; V was cut back by 1 base and J by 0 bases. CDR3 DNA: TGCAGTGCTAGAGTCGGTAGCGGGGGATACCAAGAGACCCAGTACTTC. Its translation is CSARVGSGGYQETQYF.

This clonotype showed up many times. J is TRBJ2-7 and V is TRBV6-5, with D tentatively TRBD1 or TRBD2 (5 bases each). Trimming cost V 5 bases and J 7 bases, with 18 bases left between them. This CDR3 contains 14 residues. The germline V gene has CDR1 MNHEY and CDR2 SVGAGI. CDR3 residues: CASSPLPEAGEQYF. CDR3 sequence (DNA): TGTGCCAGCAGTCCCCTCCCGGAGGCAGGGGAGCAGTACTTC.

The chain recombines TRBV5-1 with TRBJ2-7, with a weak D call TRBD2 (6 bases). In germline, CDR1 is SGHRS, CDR2 YFSETQ. Trimming took off 0 bases at V and 6 bases at J, with 10 bases between the two ends. This CDR3 has 13 amino acids. The CDR3 here is CASSLAMGGEQYF. The CDR3 coding sequence is TGCGCCAGCAGCTTGGCCATGGGGGGCGAGCAGTACTTC.